This TCR beta chain emerged from a study of T cell responses to AZD1222 COVID-19 vaccine. Study conclusions and caveats: All repertoire sampling was performed exclusively after the peak T cell response. Donors, mostly white British, included more females; clonal diversity was possibly underestimated. Unmutated variant regions are reportedly the target of nearly half of TCRs that are spike-specific.

The data were produced by immunoSEQ multiplex PCR, yet TCRdb's version contains in-frame clones alone and is incomplete. The sample carries around 150,000 clones, 80% to 95% recorded once. Trimming removed 8 bases at V and 2 bases at J, with 13 bases between. The CDR3 runs 13 residues. Germline V lookup: CDR1 LNHDA, CDR2 SQIVND (reference sequence). Worth noting for this clone: Antigen specificity is unknown.

Samples with a second dose at about 4 or about 12 weeks were pooled together. This clonotype was sampled from an adult who received the AZD1222 COVID-19 vaccine. This chain links TRBV19 with TRBJ2-7; D call uncertain. Sequenced material: peripheral blood, taken 28 days after the second AZD1222 dose. The CDR3 is CASGPGIPYEQYF. DNA for the CDR3: TGTGCCAGTGGGCCGGGTATCCCCTACGAGCAGTACTTC.